This T cell receptor (beta chain) was captured in a study of OX40 agonist ivuxolimab in advanced cancers. Trimming left V 5 bases short and J 1 base short, with 2 bases between. CDR3 length: 11 residues. Germline CDR1 and CDR2: MNHEY and SVGAGI. Notes on the study in general: Researchers report that CD8+ T cells had, on average, more expanded clones than CD4+.

To note about this clone: The antigen is not known.

Measured with immunoSEQ multiplex PCR; TCRdb has only the in-frame clones, and not every one. The sample holds about 80,000 clones; about 83% are singletons and the top ten take 25%. The receptor was derived from an adult with an advanced solid tumor such as melanoma, head and neck, liver or kidney cancer. Here the sequenced sample was CD4+ or CD8+ T cells sorted from blood, taken in a trial of the OX40 agonist ivuxolimab. The chain combines TRBV6-5 with TRBJ1-2; the D is unclear. CDR3 protein: CASSDNYGYTF. DNA of the CDR3: TGTGCCAGCAGTGATAACTATGGCTACACCTTC.